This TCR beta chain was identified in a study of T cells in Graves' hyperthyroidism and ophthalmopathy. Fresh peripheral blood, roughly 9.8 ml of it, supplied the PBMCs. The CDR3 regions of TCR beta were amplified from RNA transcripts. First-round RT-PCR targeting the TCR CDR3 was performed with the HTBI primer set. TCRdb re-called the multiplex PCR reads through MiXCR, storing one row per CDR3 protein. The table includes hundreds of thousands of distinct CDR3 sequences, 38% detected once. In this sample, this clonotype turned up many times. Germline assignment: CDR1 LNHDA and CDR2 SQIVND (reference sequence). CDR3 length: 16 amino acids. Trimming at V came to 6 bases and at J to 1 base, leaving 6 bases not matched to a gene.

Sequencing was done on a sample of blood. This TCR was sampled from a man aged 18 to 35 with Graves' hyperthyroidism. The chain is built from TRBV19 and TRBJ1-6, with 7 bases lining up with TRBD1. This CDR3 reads CASRSEGASYNSPLHF. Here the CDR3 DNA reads TGTGCCAGTAGATCCGAGGGGGCTTCCTATAATTCACCCCTCCACTTT.